The source of this TCR beta chain is a study of cytomegalovirus exposure and HLA in healthy donors. Whole-study findings and limits: Within the 100 to 150 validation repertoires, first-cohort TCR clusters tended to co-occur, according to a later analysis.

This clone was observed once. What it binds is unknown. The V and J ends lost 0 bases and 6 bases, in that order; junction bases with no gene match: 7. This CDR3 has 15 residues. In germline, CDR1 is SGHRS, CDR2 YFSETQ. Assay: immunoSEQ multiplex PCR; the TCRdb copy retains only in-frame clones and omits some. This table has over 100,000 clones, roughly 87% appearing once. The specimen was PBMCs. The chain employs TRBV5-1 and TRBJ1-2, with 8 bases lining up with TRBD1. The receptor was isolated from a woman aged 18-35 years in good health and CMV-seronegative. CDR3 sequence reads: CASSLERQGADGYTF. For the CDR3, the DNA is TGCGCCAGCAGCTTGGAGCGGCAGGGGGCAGATGGCTACACCTTC.